A single sample is the source of the 14 T cell receptor beta chains below, sequenced in a study of T cells after yellow fever vaccination. From the 5' RACE reads, TCRdb called clonotypes with MiXCR, one entry per CDR3 protein. The repertoire includes over 65,000 distinct CDR3 sequences, 13% of them detected once, and just under 25% sits in the top ten. Sample: CD8+ T cells not binding an NS4B(214-222) dextramer, sorted from PBMCs, taken roughly 20 days after the first yellow fever vaccination. The origin of the receptors is a man younger than 30 who received the YFV17D yellow fever vaccine.

In this sample, this clonotype turned up a few times. The rearrangement joins TRBV7-2 to TRBJ2-5; D gene unclear. The CDR3 covers 14 residues. Germline V gives CDR1 SGHTA, CDR2 FQGNSA. V was trimmed by 0 bases and J by 2 bases, leaving 7 bases between them. The CDR3 sequence is CASSLASEQETQYF. CDR3 DNA sequence: TGTGCCAGCAGCTTAGCGTCAGAACAAGAGACCCAGTACTTC.

This clonotype turned up a few times. V gene TRBV10-3 combines with J gene TRBJ2-5, with 12 bases identical to TRBD1. This CDR3 is 13 amino acids long. J was trimmed by 4 bases and V by 10 bases; bases with no gene match: 4. Germline CDR1 reads ENHRY; CDR2 reads SYGVKD. CDR3 in DNA: TGTGCCACGGGACAGGGGGCTGGAGAGACCCAGTACTTC. It encodes CATGQGAGETQYF.

V gene TRBV10-2 combines with J gene TRBJ2-7; perhaps D is TRBD1 or TRBD2 (5 bases each). The V gene's germline CDR1 is WSHSY and CDR2 SAAADI. The CDR3 has 15 residues. V lost 4 bases to trimming and J lost 2 bases, with 15 bases between them. CDR3 DNA: TGCGCCAGCAGTGCGACGGGGCCGCGGACCTACGAGCAGTACTTC. This sequence encodes CASSATGPRTYEQYF.

J is TRBJ2-3 and V is TRBV7-9; D might be TRBD1 (5 bases). Trimming took 6 bases from V and 3 from J, leaving 10 bases between them. The CDR3 covers 13 residues. Germline CDR1 reads SEHNR; CDR2 reads FQNEAQ (reference sequence). CDR3: CASSQKGTDTQYF. Written as DNA, the CDR3 is TGTGCCAGCAGTCAAAAGGGGACAGATACGCAGTATTTT.

V gene TRBV4-1 combines with J gene TRBJ1-2, with D unresolved. V dropped 0 bases and J dropped 4 bases, with 21 bases sitting between them. The germline CDR1 and CDR2 sequences are MGHRA and YSYEKL. This CDR3 comprises 18 residues. This CDR3 is CASSQESLAGSRFYGYTF. The CDR3 DNA sequence: TGCGCCAGCAGCCAAGAAAGTCTAGCGGGCAGCCGGTTCTATGGCTACACCTTC.

This clonotype was detected a few times. The gene calls are TRBV30 and TRBJ2-2; D is perhaps TRBD2 (6 bases). Germline CDR1 and CDR2: GTSNPN and SVGIG (reference sequence). V shed 2 bases and J shed 6 bases, with 7 bases lying between them. This CDR3 spans 12 amino acids. The CDR3 DNA follows: TGTGCCTGGAGTCGGGGGTCCGGGGAGCTGTTTTTT. Translating it yields CAWSRGSGELFF.

The CDR3 coding sequence is TGTGCCAGCAGCAGACTAGGAGCCGAGCAGTACTTC. It encodes CASSRLGAEQYF. The chain employs TRBV7-6 and TRBJ2-7; D might be TRBD2 (6 bases). This CDR3 is 12 amino acids long. Trimming stripped 5 bases from V and 6 bases from J, with 11 bases between. Germline CDR1 SGHVS, CDR2 FNYEAQ.

This rearrangement joins TRBV15 to TRBJ2-1; 11 bases are a match to TRBD2. The V gene's germline CDR1 is LNHNV and CDR2 YYDKDF (reference sequence). The CDR3 has 17 amino acids. After removal of 0 bases from V and 8 bases from J, the junction contained 9 bases not matched to a gene. CDR3 residues: CATSRDRGISGGDEQFF. The CDR3 nucleotides read TGTGCCACCAGCAGAGATCGAGGTATTAGCGGGGGGGATGAGCAGTTCTTC. Together with reference TRBV15 and TRBJ2-1, the CDR3 gives the full variable domain: DAMVIQNPRYQVTQFGKPVTLSCSQTLNHNVMYWYQQKSSQAPKLLFHYYDKDFNNEADTPDNFQSRRPNTSFCFLDIRSPGLGDTAMYLCATSRDRGISGGDEQFFGPGTRLTVL.

This clonotype was counted only a few times. This chain links TRBV6-2 or TRBV6-3 with TRBJ1-2; unclear D gene. The CDR3 consists of 14 residues. V was trimmed by 2 bases and J by 0 bases, leaving 7 bases between them. CDR1 MNHEY and CDR2 SVGEGT come from the germline V gene. Here the CDR3 reads CASSYDGTNYGYTF. The CDR3 nucleotides are TGTGCCAGCAGTTACGACGGGACTAACTATGGCTACACCTTC.

This clonotype was detected a few times. This chain uses TRBV7-9 with TRBJ2-1; 15 bases agree with TRBD2. With 4 bases clipped from V and 8 bases from J, the junction kept 6 bases outside the gene matches. Germline V gene lookup returns CDR1 SEHNR and CDR2 FQNEAQ (reference sequence). The CDR3 length is 16 residues. This CDR3 is CASSSGTSGGPYEQFF. As DNA, the CDR3 is TGTGCCAGCAGCTCCGGGACTAGCGGGGGGCCCTATGAGCAGTTCTTC. Variable domain in full (rest from reference TRBV7-9 and TRBJ2-1): DTGVSQNPRHKITKRGQNVTFRCDPISEHNRLYWYRQTLGQGPEFLTYFQNEAQLEKSRLLSDRFSAERPKGSFSTLEIQRTEQGDSAMYLCASSSGTSGGPYEQFFGPGTRLTVL.

This chain links TRBV7-6 with TRBJ2-7; no clear D. CDR1 SGHVS and CDR2 FNYEAQ come from the germline V gene. The CDR3 has 13 amino acids. V lost 5 bases and J lost 3, with 11 bases in between. The CDR3 reads CASSPIEDYEQYF. CDR3 sequence (DNA): TGTGCCAGCAGCCCCATAGAAGACTACGAGCAGTACTTC.

This clonotype was recorded at least ten times. The J gene is TRBJ2-1, the V gene TRBV12-3 or TRBV12-4; maybe TRBD1 (5 bases). V lost 6 bases and J 1 base, leaving 19 bases between the germline ends. The CDR3 loop spans 17 amino acids. Here the CDR3 reads CASSREDRSGSYNEQFF. CDR3 in DNA: TGTGCCAGCAGCCGTGAAGACCGCTCAGGGTCCTACAATGAGCAGTTCTTC.

This clonotype occurred a few times. The chain links TRBV6-2 or TRBV6-3 to TRBJ2-5; 11 nucleotides line up with TRBD2. Germline loops: CDR1 MNHEY, CDR2 SVGEGT. This CDR3 region has 18 residues. The J segment lost 1 base and the V segment lost 4 bases, leaving 11 bases of the junction unmatched. The CDR3 reads CASSFPFSTSGVQETQYF. The CDR3 nucleotides are TGTGCCAGCAGTTTCCCGTTTTCGACTAGCGGGGTCCAAGAGACCCAGTACTTC.

The chain recombines TRBV6-2 or TRBV6-3 with TRBJ2-1; possibly TRBD2 for D (5 bases). The CDR3 sequence is 17 residues long. Deletions cut 0 bases from V and 0 bases from J, with 12 bases between. Per the germline V gene, CDR1 is MNHEY and CDR2 is SVGEGT. CDR3 sequence reads: CASSYSFERSSYNEQFF. CDR3 in DNA: TGTGCCAGCAGTTACTCGTTTGAGCGGAGCTCCTACAATGAGCAGTTCTTC.